The rows below give T cell receptor beta chains drawn from one sample of a study of cytotoxic CD8 clonotypes in ibrutinib-treated CLL. The repertoire was sequenced with immunoSEQ multiplex PCR; TCRdb's copy has only in-frame clones and lacks some. The data show around 29,000 clones, with 69% seen just once and approximately 50% held by the top ten. Sequencing was performed on PBMCs, taken after 24 months of ibrutinib treatment. Receptors were obtained from a human donor with chronic lymphocytic leukemia. Both conserved end residues are part of each CDR3. The order of the fields is V gene, clone size, J gene, D gene, CDR3 protein, CDR3 DNA. The D gene is left open where the match is weak. Some rows mark clone size as missing; the rest say once, few, many or name a class of expanded clone.

>TRBV18|.|TRBJ2-7|TRBD1
CASTSGQGFEQYF
TGTGCCAGCACATCGGGACAGGGCTTCGAGCAGTACTTC
>TRBV18|.|TRBJ2-5|.
CASSMMFQETQYF
TGTGCCAGCTCAATGATGTTCCAAGAGACCCAGTACTTC
>TRBV6-5|.|TRBJ1-2|TRBD1
CASSRGGPKDGYTF
TGTGCCAGCAGTAGAGGGGGCCCCAAGGATGGCTACACCTTC
>TRBV28|.|TRBJ1-2|.
CASSLSSDGLYGYTF
TGTGCCAGCAGTTTATCTTCGGACGGACTCTATGGCTACACCTTC
>TRBV30|.|TRBJ1-5|TRBD1
CALTGGGGSNQPQHF
TGTGCCTTGACAGGGGGCGGAGGGAGCAATCAGCCCCAGCATTTT
>TRBV5-1|.|TRBJ2-7|.
CASSKGTTYEQYF
TGCGCCAGCAGCAAGGGGACCACCTACGAGCAGTACTTC
>TRBV30|few|TRBJ1-2|.
CAWSVGRTYGYTF
TGTGCCTGGAGTGTAGGGCGGACCTATGGCTACACCTTC
>TRBV28|.|TRBJ1-2|.
CASAGGDYYGYTF
TGTGCCAGCGCCGGGGGGGACTACTATGGCTACACCTTC
>TRBV7-8|.|TRBJ2-1|.
CASSSDLDNEQFF
TGTGCCAGCAGCTCGGACTTGGACAATGAGCAGTTCTTC
>TRBV4-3|few|TRBJ2-3|.
CASSQVLGAADTQYF
TGCGCCAGCAGCCAAGTTTTAGGGGCCGCAGATACGCAGTATTTT